The source of this TCR beta chain is a study of T cells after yellow fever vaccination (dated by TCRdb to the late 2010s). Looking at the study overall: The SMART-Seq v4 Ultra Low Input RNA kit was used to prepare libraries from fractions with low cell numbers. Blood was drawn at multiple timepoints before and after primary and secondary immunization, with bulk PBMC replicates and cell subsets isolated. To follow T-cell clones before and after both primary and booster YFV17D yellow fever vaccination, bulk TCR alpha and beta repertoires underwent longitudinal sequencing. Two healthy male donors made up the cohort, one aged 18 to 29 years and the other aged 30 to 39 years. The paper's findings and limits, for the study overall: The secondary T-cell response was found to be weaker but faster than the primary response, with a peak reached on day 5 rather than on day 15. The study included only a couple of donors, which limits how far the findings can be generalized. FACS-sorted repertoires could contain abundant contaminating clonotypes from the bulk population, so computational filtering was required. A small fraction of clonotypes appeared in both the CD4 and CD8 compartments, likely as a result of convergent recombination. Most clones expanded after primary vaccination were re-detected after the booster (almost 98% of CD4 and about nine tenths of CD8), suggesting broad memory maintenance.

The treatment or condition label for this specimen denotes: live attenuated yellow fever vaccine strain. Two biological replicates of bulk PBMCs were collected at each blood-draw timepoint. PBMCs were isolated from peripheral blood using a standard Ficoll-Paque protocol. RNA was extracted with TriZol from bulk PBMCs, CD4 and CD8 fractions, and dextramer-positive and dextramer-negative fractions. This clonotype has at least ten counts. This receptor's antigen is unknown. Base-call qualities are not available, and no considerably larger clone is one nucleotide away. The CDR3 measures 15 amino acids from cysteine to phenylalanine. The entry retains the CDR3 DNA only, 45 bases that are in frame from base 1. Trimming takes 4 bases off V and 0 bases off J; junction bases not matched to a gene: 2. The germline V gene encodes CDR1 SGHVS and CDR2 FNYEAQ. The sample was run on an Illumina NovaSeq 6000. Synthesis of TCR cDNA relied on 5'RACE template switching, a step that introduced a universal primer site along with unique molecular identifiers. Priming of cDNA synthesis was performed from both the TCR alpha and TCR beta constant segments. Library amplification involved two PCR steps, and the second step added sample barcodes and sequencing adapters. Sequencing of libraries was performed on Illumina HiSeq 2500 (2x100 bp) or NovaSeq (2x150 bp). The source study handled its data this way. Demultiplexing of reads and collapsing into UMI consensus sequences were performed with MIGEC, and V(D)J alignment was carried out with MiXCR. Using edgeR on replicate PBMC samples, clonotypes were called vaccine-responding if FDR was below 0.01 and the log2 fold change was above 5 up to day 15. Each bulk clonotype received a CD4 or CD8 identity based on whether the sequenced CD4 or CD8 repertoire contained that clonotype at higher abundance. TCRdb itself trimmed the public reads at Q25 with fastp, ran MiXCR and retained productive beta chains. Rows matching on CDR3 protein sequence are summarized as one entry with the most common DNA and genes. The V and J calls follow TCRdb's processing rather than the paper's. Across this sample there are a few hundred thousand distinct CDR3 sequences, with 3% to 4.5% seen only once. More than 20% of the sample is taken by the ten largest.

The source material was PBMCs, sampled 5 days after the yellow fever booster vaccination. This TCR came from a young man who received the YFV17D yellow fever vaccine. The rearranged segments are TRBV7-6 and TRBJ2-7, and 11 junctional nucleotides match TRBD1. The CDR3 protein: CASSSGQGVSYEQYF. The nucleotides are TGTGCCAGCAGCTCGGGACAGGGGGTCTCCTACGAGCAGTACTTC.